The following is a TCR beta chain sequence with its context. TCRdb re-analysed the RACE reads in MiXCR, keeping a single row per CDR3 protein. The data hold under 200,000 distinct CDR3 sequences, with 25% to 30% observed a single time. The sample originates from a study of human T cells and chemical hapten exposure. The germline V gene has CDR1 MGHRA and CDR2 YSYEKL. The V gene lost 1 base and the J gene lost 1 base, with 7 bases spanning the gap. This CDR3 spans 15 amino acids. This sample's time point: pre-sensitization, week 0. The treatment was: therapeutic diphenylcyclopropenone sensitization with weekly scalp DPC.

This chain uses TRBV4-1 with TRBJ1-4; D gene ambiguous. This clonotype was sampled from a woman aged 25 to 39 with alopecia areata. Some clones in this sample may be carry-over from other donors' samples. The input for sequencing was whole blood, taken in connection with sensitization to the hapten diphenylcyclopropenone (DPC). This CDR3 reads CASSQGVKTNEKLFF. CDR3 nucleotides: TGCGCCAGCAGCCAAGGGGTTAAAACTAATGAAAAACTGTTTTTT.